These 31 T cell receptor beta chains were all obtained from the same sample, sequenced in a study of T cell responses to AZD1222 COVID-19 vaccine. The protocol was immunoSEQ multiplex PCR, while the TCRdb copy is restricted to in-frame clones and leaves out a portion. The sample records 99,000 or so clones, roughly 87% being singletons. The sequencing used peripheral blood, collected on day 0 of AZD1222 vaccination. These receptors came from an adult in good health.

V gene TRBV20-1 combines with J gene TRBJ2-6; 8 nucleotides align to TRBD1. The CDR3 sequence is 17 residues long. The V gene's germline CDR1 is DFQATT and CDR2 SNEGSKA (reference sequence). The junction had 8 bases not matched to a gene; V was cut back by 3 bases and J by 1 base. The chain's CDR3 is CSASRTGLASGANVLTF. CDR3 bases: TGCAGTGCTAGTCGGACAGGGCTCGCTTCTGGGGCCAACGTCCTGACTTTC.

The rearrangement joins TRBV25-1 to TRBJ1-2; D not certain. The CDR3 has 14 amino acids. In germline, CDR1 is MGHDK, CDR2 SYGVNS. V dropped 1 base and J dropped 2 bases, with 8 bases sitting between them. CDR3 protein: CASSEFSENYGYTF. The CDR3, as DNA: TGTGCCAGCAGTGAATTCTCAGAGAACTATGGCTACACCTTC.

The gene calls are TRBV14 and TRBJ1-6; no definite D call. V was clipped by 5 bases and J by 9 bases, with 8 bases between them. The CDR3 is made up of 12 amino acids. Germline V CDR1 and CDR2: SGHDN, FVKESK. The CDR3 sequence is CASSLMGSPLHF. As DNA, the CDR3 is TGTGCCAGCAGCTTGATGGGTTCACCCCTCCACTTT.

The rearrangement links TRBV6-5 to TRBJ1-1; TRBD1 matches at 7 bases. V was pared by 2 bases and J by 7 bases, with 4 bases of the junction left unmatched. Germline CDR1 reads MNHEY; CDR2 reads SVGAGI. CDR3 length: 13 amino acids. CDR3 sequence reads: CASSYGDRLEAFF. The CDR3 coding sequence is TGTGCCAGCAGTTACGGGGACAGACTTGAAGCTTTCTTT.

The chain recombines TRBV7-2 with TRBJ2-1; D is undetermined. V lost 0 bases and J lost 5, with 8 bases in between. The germline V gene encodes CDR1 SGHTA and CDR2 FQGNSA. This CDR3 region has 14 residues. The CDR3 DNA reads TGTGCCAGCAGCTTAGCCACTTGGGACAATGAGCAGTTCTTC. As protein: CASSLATWDNEQFF.

The genes are TRBV21-1 and TRBJ1-2. TRBV21-1 is designated a pseudogene. The CDR3 is 13 amino acids. The CDR3 DNA reads as TGTGCCAGCAGCAATTTCGGGAAGAGAGGCTACACCTTC. It specifies CASSNFGKRGYTF.

The V call is TRBV2, the J call TRBJ2-7, with D perhaps TRBD1 (6 bases). This CDR3 spans 13 amino acids. The germline V gene has CDR1 SNHLY and CDR2 FYNNEI. Trimming cost V 5 bases and J 7 bases, with 15 bases left between them. The CDR3 DNA reads as TGTGCCAGCAGTCGACAGGTTCCTAGTGAGCAGTACTTC. Its translation is CASSRQVPSEQYF. Filled out from reference TRBV2 and TRBJ2-7, the complete variable domain reads EPEVTQTPSHQVTQMGQEVILRCVPISNHLYFYWYRQILGQKVEFLVSFYNNEISEKSEIFDDQFSVERPDGSNFTLKIRSTKLEDSAMYFCASSRQVPSEQYFGPGTRLTVT.

The J gene is TRBJ1-2, the V gene TRBV2, with 7 bases fitting TRBD1. Trimming cost V 4 bases and J 2 bases; bases outside gene matches: 7. The length of the CDR3 is 15 residues. From germline, CDR1 is SNHLY and CDR2 FYNNEI. Written as DNA, the CDR3 is TGTGCCAGCAGTGGGGGGTTGACAGGGAACTATGGCTACACCTTC. It translates to CASSGGLTGNYGYTF. Based on the CDR3 plus reference TRBV2 and TRBJ1-2, the full variable domain is EPEVTQTPSHQVTQMGQEVILRCVPISNHLYFYWYRQILGQKVEFLVSFYNNEISEKSEIFDDQFSVERPDGSNFTLKIRSTKLEDSAMYFCASSGGLTGNYGYTFGSGTRLTVV.

This clone was seen a single time. The chain carries TRBV7-8 and TRBJ2-1; D uncertain. The ends were cut back, 0 bases at V and 5 bases at J, with 23 bases in the middle. The CDR3 totals 19 residues. The germline V gene encodes CDR1 SGHVS and CDR2 FQNEAQ. Written as DNA, the CDR3 is TGTGCCAGCAGCTTAGCTGTACTCCGGCCGCCGAATCCCCACAATGAGCAGTTCTTC. Protein product: CASSLAVLRPPNPHNEQFF.

J is TRBJ2-5 and V is TRBV6-5; D is uncertain. This CDR3 region has 13 residues. Germline V lookup: CDR1 MNHEY, CDR2 SVGAGI. Trimming cost V 5 bases and J 6 bases, with 13 bases left between them. CDR3 loop: CASSHGRPQTQYF. For the CDR3, the DNA is TGTGCCAGCAGTCACGGACGTCCCCAGACCCAGTACTTC.

This chain joins TRBV5-4 and TRBJ2-2; D may be TRBD1 (5 bases). The CDR3 contains 14 residues. Trimming shortened V by 4 bases and J by 4 bases, and 11 bases separated the two germline ends. Germline CDR1 reads SGHNT; CDR2 reads YYREEE (reference sequence). Written as DNA, the CDR3 is TGTGCCAGCAGCCCCCCAGGGCGCACCGGGGAGCTGTTTTTT. Its translation: CASSPPGRTGELFF.

This chain joins TRBV27 and TRBJ1-5; D might be TRBD1 (6 bases). Trimming stripped 7 bases from V and 9 bases from J, with 13 bases between. The CDR3 consists of 12 residues. The germline V gene has CDR1 MNHEY and CDR2 SMNVEV (reference sequence). The CDR3 DNA reads as TGTGCCAGCAACAGGGTGGGAGGGCCCCAGCATTTT. Amino acid sequence: CASNRVGGPQHF.

The rearrangement joins TRBV13 to TRBJ1-2, with TRBD1 matching 7 bases. Germline CDR1 PRHDT, CDR2 FYEKMQ (reference sequence). The CDR3 spans 15 residues. V gave up 5 bases and J gave up 4 bases; unmatched junction bases: 10. CDR3 in amino acids: CASSPDRSTFYGYTF. As DNA, the CDR3 is TGTGCCAGCAGCCCGGACAGGTCGACCTTCTATGGCTACACCTTC.

V and J are TRBV27 and TRBJ1-1; tentatively, D is TRBD1 (6 bases). V gave up 3 bases and J gave up 1 base, with 18 bases separating them. Germline loops: CDR1 MNHEY, CDR2 SMNVEV (reference sequence). The CDR3 contains 17 residues. The chain's CDR3 is CASSFNRELVRNTEAFF. The DNA for the CDR3 is TGTGCCAGCAGTTTTAACAGGGAACTGGTGCGGAACACTGAAGCTTTCTTT.

This clone was detected a few times. The chain is built from TRBV5-1 and TRBJ1-1; perhaps TRBD1 as D (5 bases). Germline V gene data show CDR1 as SGHRS and CDR2 as YFSETQ. CDR3 length: 15 residues. Trimming shortened V by 2 bases and J by 2 bases, and 13 bases separated the two germline ends. CDR3 residues: CASSLPEQGNTEAFF. DNA for the CDR3: TGCGCCAGCAGCTTACCCGAGCAGGGAAACACTGAAGCTTTCTTT.

The chain couples TRBV6-5 to TRBJ1-2; unclear D gene. CDR1 is MNHEY, CDR2 SVGAGI, per germline. This CDR3 is 13 amino acids long. V dropped 10 bases and J dropped 8 bases, with 20 bases sitting between them. CDR3 loop: CATSPGPQRGYTF. Written as DNA, the CDR3 is TGTGCCACCTCCCCCGGACCTCAGAGGGGCTACACCTTC.

V is TRBV7-8 and J is TRBJ2-7; 7 nucleotides line up with TRBD1. The CDR3 runs to 14 residues. Trimming took 2 bases from V and 3 from J; bases not matched to a gene: 4. The germline CDR1 and CDR2 sequences are SGHVS and FQNEAQ. The CDR3 DNA is TGTGCCAGCAGCTTAAGGACAGGACTCTACGAGCAGTACTTC. Translation: CASSLRTGLYEQYF.

The chain uses TRBV30 and TRBJ1-5; 9 nucleotides match TRBD1. Germline CDR1 reads GTSNPN; CDR2 reads SVGIG (reference sequence). After removal of 6 bases from V and 5 bases from J, the junction contained 5 bases not matched to a gene. CDR3 length equals 13 residues. CDR3 region: CACGTGLDQPQHF. In DNA, the CDR3 is TGTGCCTGCGGGACAGGGTTGGATCAGCCCCAGCATTTT.

This chain connects TRBV7-2 to TRBJ1-2, with 7 bases lining up with TRBD1. In germline, CDR1 is SGHTA, CDR2 FQGNSA. V trimming: 0 bases; J trimming: 5 bases; junction bases outside the gene matches: 6. CDR3 length equals 15 residues. The CDR3 loop is CASSLAGDRHYGYTF. The DNA for the CDR3 is TGTGCCAGCAGCTTAGCCGGGGACAGACATTATGGCTACACCTTC.

This clone was detected a few times. The rearrangement uses TRBV12-3 or TRBV12-4 and TRBJ1-1, with D unclear. Trimming removed 5 bases at V and 0 bases at J, with 7 bases between. This CDR3 comprises 13 residues. In DNA, the CDR3 is TGTGCCAGCAGTCCAGAAATGAACACTGAAGCTTTCTTT. Translation gives CASSPEMNTEAFF.

This clone is a singleton in its sample. The genes are TRBV9 and TRBJ1-3; D gene ambiguous. The CDR3 covers 15 residues. V was shortened by 3 bases and J by 0 bases, with 10 bases between the two germline ends. Germline V gene data show CDR1 as SGDLS and CDR2 as YYNGEE. The CDR3 sequence is CASSEQPNSGNTIYF. The CDR3 DNA reads as TGTGCCAGCAGCGAACAACCAAACTCTGGAAACACCATATATTTT.

J is TRBJ2-7 and V is TRBV4-3; no clear D gene. V was cut by 0 bases and J by 9 bases, with 12 bases left in between. Germline CDR1 reads LGHNA; CDR2 reads YSLEER. This CDR3 is built from 13 residues. The CDR3 sequence is CASSQDPREVQYF. CDR3 DNA: TGCGCCAGCAGCCAAGATCCAAGAGAGGTGCAGTACTTC.

The genes are TRBV3-1 (or the pseudogene TRBV3-2) and TRBJ1-2, with TRBD1 matching over 7 bases. J lost 4 bases, V lost 0 bases, and 2 bases had no gene match. Germline lookup yields CDR1 LGHDT and CDR2 YNNKEL (reference sequence). The length of the CDR3 is 14 residues. DNA of the CDR3: TGTGCCAGCAGCCAAGATAACAGGGGCTATGGCTACACCTTC. This sequence encodes CASSQDNRGYGYTF.

The CDR3 DNA sequence: TGTGCCAGCAGCTTATACCCGACGGTGAACACTGAAGCTTTCTTT. Residues: CASSLYPTVNTEAFF. The rearrangement links TRBV7-3 to TRBJ1-1; D ambiguous. Germline V gives CDR1 SGHTA, CDR2 FQGTGA. Trimming shortened V by 2 bases and J by 0 bases, and 10 bases separated the two germline ends. The CDR3 has 15 amino acids.

V is TRBV5-1 and J is TRBJ1-3; D possibly corresponds to TRBD1 (5 bases). This CDR3 region has 15 residues. The V gene lost 0 bases and the J gene lost 7 bases, with 14 bases spanning the gap. Germline CDR1 SGHRS, CDR2 YFSETQ. The CDR3 sequence is CASSLAGGEANTIYF. The CDR3 region has the DNA TGCGCCAGCAGCTTGGCCGGGGGTGAAGCGAACACCATATATTTT.

This clone was seen a handful of times. V gene TRBV2 combines with J gene TRBJ1-4, with D unresolved. V lost 7 bases and J 7 bases, leaving 16 bases between the germline ends. The V gene's germline CDR1 is SNHLY and CDR2 FYNNEI. The CDR3 runs to 14 residues. CDR3 amino acids: CASKSLPIFEKLFF. The CDR3 region has the DNA TGTGCCAGCAAGAGTCTGCCCATATTTGAAAAACTGTTTTTT.

This clone was picked up one time. The gene calls are TRBV25-1 and TRBJ1-2; D not certain. Germline values: CDR1 MGHDK, CDR2 SYGVNS. Trimming removed 2 bases at V and 6 bases at J, with 16 bases between. The CDR3 extends over 15 amino acids. CDR3 in amino acids: CASSENKGRTDGYTF. The CDR3 DNA follows: TGTGCCAGCAGTGAAAATAAGGGAAGGACCGATGGCTACACCTTC.

This clone was seen just once. The chain employs TRBV7-2 and TRBJ1-2, with a weak D call TRBD1 (5 bases). The CDR3 runs to 15 residues. The V gene's germline CDR1 is SGHTA and CDR2 FQGNSA. Trimming stripped 1 base from V and 7 bases from J, with 16 bases between. The CDR3 reads CASSLGTNLGGGYTF. The CDR3 coding sequence is TGTGCCAGCAGCTTAGGGACTAATTTGGGGGGTGGCTACACCTTC.

The rearrangement joins TRBV30 to TRBJ1-3, with TRBD1 as a possible D gene (5 bases). CDR3 length equals 13 residues. With 3 bases removed from V and 8 bases from J, the gap between germline ends came to 14 bases. Germline CDR1 and CDR2: GTSNPN and SVGIG (reference sequence). This CDR3 is CAWSVGDADTIYF. CDR3 in DNA: TGTGCCTGGAGCGTTGGGGACGCAGACACCATATATTTT.

This clone was detected once. The chain employs TRBV12-3 or TRBV12-4 and TRBJ2-1; D call uncertain. Trimming took off 4 bases at V and 8 bases at J, with 12 bases between the two ends. This CDR3 has 13 amino acids. CDR3 nucleotide sequence: TGTGCCAGCAGTTCCTACAGAGGCTATGAGCAGTTCTTC. This sequence encodes CASSSYRGYEQFF.

V is TRBV27 and J is TRBJ1-2, with 11 bases lining up with TRBD1. The CDR3 contains 15 residues. The junction had 9 bases not matched to a gene; V was cut back by 4 bases and J by 8 bases. Germline V gene data show CDR1 as MNHEY and CDR2 as SMNVEV (reference sequence). CDR3 nucleotide sequence: TGTGCCAGCAGTTCCTTCGGACAGGGGGCGAACGGCTACACCTTC. It encodes CASSSFGQGANGYTF.